These T cell receptor beta chains were read from a single sample in a study of post-analysis software for immune sequencing data. TCRdb fed the PCR reads into MiXCR, producing one record per CDR3 protein. The sample contains over 150,000 distinct CDR3 sequences, under 40% of which appear only once. Sample: blood, taken after autologous hematopoietic stem cell transplantation. These receptors were obtained from a girl aged 10-17 years with multiple sclerosis. CDR3s include the opening cysteine and the closing phenylalanine or tryptophan. A D gene is named only where the DNA matches it firmly. Clone size is given for some rows only: seen once, a few or many times, or a class if the clone is expanded.

j_call d_call v_call clone_size cdr3_nt cdr3_aa
TRBJ1-5 NA TRBV10-3 few TGTGCCATCTGGGATGGCGATCAGCCCCAGCATTTT CAIWDGDQPQHF
TRBJ1-1 NA TRBV7-9 NA TGTGCCAGCAGCTTACGACAGGCCACCATGAACACTGAAGCTTTCTTT CASSLRQATMNTEAFF
TRBJ2-5 NA TRBV4-1 few TGCGCCAGCAGCCAAGGGTCCGGGACGTGGATTTCAGAGACCCAGTACTTC CASSQGSGTWISETQYF
TRBJ2-3 NA TRBV11-3 NA TGTGCCAGCAGCTTTCTGTTCACAGATACGCAGTATTTT CASSFLFTDTQYF
TRBJ2-1 NA TRBV24-1 NA TGTGCCACCAGTGTAGGGACAATATCTTACAATGAGCAGTTCTTC CATSVGTISYNEQFF
TRBJ2-7 TRBD1 TRBV5-1 NA TGCGCCAGCCATCCGGGACAGGCGACGGCTACGCAGTACTTC CASHPGQATATQYF
TRBJ1-4 TRBD1 TRBV30 NA TGTGCCTGGAGTGTACTGGGACAGGGGAATGCAACTAATGAAAAACTGTTTTTT CAWSVLGQGNATNEKLFF
TRBJ2-7 TRBD2 TRBV5-1 NA TGCGCCAGCAGCTCGGGACTAGCCACGTCCTACGAGCAGTACTTC CASSSGLATSYEQYF
TRBJ2-6 NA TRBV5-5 few TGTGCCAGCAGCTTCTCCCCGGGGGCCAACGTCCTGACTTTC CASSFSPGANVLTF
TRBJ1-5 NA TRBV3-1 NA TGTGCCGGCAGCCTTGGACGGGCCCCCTTTTCTAGCAATCAGCCCCAGCATTTT CAGSLGRAPFSSNQPQHF
TRBJ1-1 NA TRBV5-1 NA TGCGCCAGCAGCTTGGACCAGACGAACACTGAAGCTTTCTTT CASSLDQTNTEAFF
TRBJ2-4 TRBD1 TRBV20-1 NA TGCAGTGCTAGAGCAAGGGGGCTAAATGGCAAAAACATTCAGTACTTC CSARARGLNGKNIQYF
TRBJ2-7 TRBD2 TRBV7-2 few TGTGCCAGCAGCTTAGGACTAGCGGGCGAGTACGAGCAGTACTTC CASSLGLAGEYEQYF
TRBJ1-2 TRBD1 TRBV29-1 once TGCAGCGCCTATAATGTCGGGACAGGGGGCCACTATGGCTACACCTTC CSAYNVGTGGHYGYTF
TRBJ2-1 NA TRBV27 NA TGTGCCAGCAGTTCCGGAAGGAGGGATCCCTACAATGAGCAGTTCTTC CASSSGRRDPYNEQFF
TRBJ2-5 NA TRBV7-8 NA TGTGCCAGCAGCAATACAGGTCTCGGATCGGCGCAGTACTTC CASSNTGLGSAQYF
TRBJ2-1 TRBD2 TRBV7-2 NA TGTGCCAGCAGCTTAGAGGGGACTAGCGGGAGCAGGGAGCAGTTCTTC CASSLEGTSGSREQFF
TRBJ1-1 NA TRBV12-3/TRBV12-4 few TGTGCCAGCCTCACAGTCCTGAACACTGAAGCTTTCTTT CASLTVLNTEAFF
TRBJ2-1 TRBD2 TRBV12-3/TRBV12-4 once TGTGCCAGCAGTCCTCGACTAGCGGGAGGAGAGACCCAGTTCTTC CASSPRLAGGETQFF
TRBJ1-1 NA TRBV7-9 few TGTGCCAGCAGCCAGACTTGGTCGAACACTGAAGCTTTCTTT CASSQTWSNTEAFF
TRBJ2-1 TRBD2 TRBV3-1 many TGTGCCAGCAGCCCCTTAGCGGGAGGGAAAGAGCAGTTCTTC CASSPLAGGKEQFF
TRBJ1-1 TRBD1 TRBV20-1 NA TGCAGTGCTAGAGTGATTCCGGGACAGGGTTATGCTTTCTTT CSARVIPGQGYAFF
TRBJ2-1 NA TRBV19 many TGTGCCAGTAGTTTAGTAGCACATGAGCAGTTCTTC CASSLVAHEQFF
TRBJ2-3 TRBD1 TRBV29-1 many TGCAGCGCAGTGTCCGGGACAGGGATACCAGATACGCAGTATTTT CSAVSGTGIPDTQYF
TRBJ2-1 NA TRBV15 many TGTGCCACCAGCAGAGATTGGGTGGACGGGGAGCAGTTCTTC CATSRDWVDGEQFF
TRBJ2-1 TRBD1 TRBV20-1 few TGCAGTGCCAGACCGGGACAGAGCTCCTACAATGAGCAGTTCTTC CSARPGQSSYNEQFF
TRBJ2-7 NA TRBV6-6 NA TGTGCCAGCAGTTACGCCGACTTCCTCTCCTACGAGCAGTACTTC CASSYADFLSYEQYF
TRBJ2-7 NA TRBV27 NA TGTGCCAGCAGTTTATCGTCCTACTCCTACGAGCAGTACTTC CASSLSSYSYEQYF
TRBJ1-2 NA TRBV15 once TGTGCCACCAGCACCCTCCGCGAAGGACCGGTGGGCTACACCTTC CATSTLREGPVGYTF
TRBJ2-7 TRBD2 TRBV12-3/TRBV12-4 NA TGTGCCAGCAAGGGGACTAGCGGGAGCGGTGGGACCTACGAGCAGTACTTC CASKGTSGSGGTYEQYF
TRBJ2-2 NA TRBV7-6 few TGTGCCAGCAGGGTAGGCACCGGGGAGCTGTTTTTT CASRVGTGELFF